The 15 T cell receptor beta chains below all came from one sample that was sequenced in a study of PD-1 blockade in mismatch repair-deficient tumors. Sequencing was performed with immunoSEQ multiplex PCR; in TCRdb, only in-frame clones are kept and a portion is missing. The sample has 95,000 to 150,000 clones; 85% to 90% are singletons. Here the sequenced sample was peripheral blood, taken 44 weeks after starting pembrolizumab. Source of these receptors: an adult with mismatch repair-deficient cancer.

The chain combines TRBV25-1 with TRBJ2-7, with D maybe TRBD1 (5 bases). Germline V gene data show CDR1 as MGHDK and CDR2 as SYGVNS. V was clipped by 4 bases and J by 5 bases, with 15 bases between them. The CDR3 is made up of 14 amino acids. CDR3 coding DNA: TGTGCCAGCAGTGCTATAGGCCTAGGGGACGAGCAGTACTTC. Translated: CASSAIGLGDEQYF.

The chain uses TRBV7-2 and TRBJ2-4; 7 positions agree with TRBD1. CDR3 length: 16 residues. V gave up 1 base and J gave up 9 bases; unmatched junction bases: 12. Per germline, CDR1 SGHTA and CDR2 FQGNSA. The CDR3 loop reads CASSLGPPGQLGIQYF. As DNA, the CDR3 is TGTGCCAGCAGCTTAGGGCCACCGGGACAGCTGGGCATTCAGTACTTC.

The rearrangement links TRBV6-1 to TRBJ1-3, with a possible D match to TRBD1 (6 bases). Germline-derived CDR1 and CDR2 are MNHNS and SASEGT. V was clipped by 9 bases and J by 3 bases, with 15 bases between them. The CDR3 runs 14 residues. CDR3 nucleotides: TGTGCCAGTACAAGAGCAGGGGTTGGAAACACCATATATTTT. Amino acid sequence: CASTRAGVGNTIYF.

The chain combines TRBV5-4 with TRBJ2-1, with D possibly TRBD2 on 6 matching bases. From germline, CDR1 is SGHNT and CDR2 YYREEE (reference sequence). V dropped 4 bases and J dropped 5 bases, with 16 bases sitting between them. This CDR3 has 15 amino acids. The CDR3 nucleotides are TGTGCCAGCAGCCTCTCCCCCGGGAGCCACAATGAGCAGTTCTTC. Amino acids: CASSLSPGSHNEQFF.

This chain uses TRBV29-1 with TRBJ2-1; a weak D match, TRBD2 (5 bases). This CDR3 spans 11 amino acids. Trimming took 4 bases from V and 12 from J, leaving 13 bases between them. CDR1 SQVTM and CDR2 ANQGSEA come from the germline V gene. The CDR3 DNA reads TGCAGCGTTGGTTTCGGCCGGGGGCAGTTCTTC. It specifies CSVGFGRGQFF.

DNA of the CDR3: TGTGCCAGCAGCGGACTTGACGAGCAGTACTTC. Translation: CASSGLDEQYF. V gene TRBV6-4 combines with J gene TRBJ2-7, with D perhaps TRBD2 (5 bases). The germline V gene encodes CDR1 MRHNA and CDR2 SNTAGT. Trimming removed 6 bases at V and 5 bases at J, with 8 bases between. The CDR3 covers 11 residues.

The chain couples TRBV7-8 to TRBJ2-3, with TRBD2 matching over 9 bases. The CDR3 covers 14 residues. The germline V gene has CDR1 SGHVS and CDR2 FQNEAQ. Trimming at V came to 7 bases and at J to 4 bases, leaving 6 bases not matched to a gene. This chain's CDR3 is CASKVAGEADTQYF. In DNA, the CDR3 is TGTGCCAGCAAGGTAGCGGGAGAGGCAGATACGCAGTATTTT.

The chain uses TRBV10-3 and TRBJ2-3; perhaps TRBD2 as D (6 bases). Trimming left V 9 bases short and J 6 bases short, with 19 bases between. Looked up from germline, CDR1 is ENHRY and CDR2 is SYGVKD. The length of the CDR3 is 14 residues. CDR3 in DNA: TGTGCCATGGATAGCGGCCAGGGCGGGGATACGCAGTATTTT. The encoded protein is CAMDSGQGGDTQYF.

This sequence joins TRBV4-1 and TRBJ2-4; D may be TRBD2 (6 bases). Deletions cut 0 bases from V and 2 bases from J, with 11 bases between. The CDR3 is 16 amino acids. Germline CDR1 and CDR2: MGHRA and YSYEKL. Here the CDR3 reads CASSQDMRGPKNIQYF. As DNA, the CDR3 is TGCGCCAGCAGCCAAGATATGCGGGGACCCAAAAACATTCAGTACTTC.

This clone was detected once. The chain has TRBV5-1 and TRBJ2-7; 7 bases line up with TRBD1. The CDR3 runs 15 residues. The germline V gene encodes CDR1 SGHRS and CDR2 YFSETQ. The ends lost 0 bases at V and 0 bases at J; junction bases unmatched: 3. The CDR3 sequence is CASSLGQGFSYEQYF. CDR3 DNA sequence: TGCGCCAGCAGCTTGGGACAGGGTTTCTCCTACGAGCAGTACTTC. Combining the CDR3 with reference TRBV5-1 and TRBJ2-7 gives the whole variable domain KAGVTQTPRYLIKTRGQQVTLSCSPISGHRSVSWYQQTPGQGLQFLFEYFSETQRNKGNFPGRFSGRQFSNSRSEMNVSTLELGDSALYLCASSLGQGFSYEQYFGPGTRLTVT.

V usage is TRBV28 and J usage is TRBJ2-3; D unclear. The CDR3 covers 15 residues. Trimming removed 3 bases from V and 3 bases from J, with 13 bases in between. Germline V CDR1 and CDR2: MDHEN, SYDVKM. This CDR3 reads CASSFDTDSTDTQYF. The CDR3 coding sequence is TGTGCCAGCAGTTTTGACACAGATTCGACAGATACGCAGTATTTT.

The chain couples TRBV5-1 to TRBJ2-1, with no clear D. Germline V lookup: CDR1 SGHRS, CDR2 YFSETQ. Deletions cut 4 bases from V and 0 bases from J, with 11 bases between. This CDR3 is built from 15 residues. The CDR3 region has the DNA TGCGCCAGCAGCCCGTTTCATGGCTCCTACAATGAGCAGTTCTTC. Translating gives CASSPFHGSYNEQFF. The whole variable domain, filled in from reference TRBV5-1 and TRBJ2-1, reads KAGVTQTPRYLIKTRGQQVTLSCSPISGHRSVSWYQQTPGQGLQFLFEYFSETQRNKGNFPGRFSGRQFSNSRSEMNVSTLELGDSALYLCASSPFHGSYNEQFFGPGTRLTVL.

The V gene is TRBV5-1, the J gene TRBJ1-1, with TRBD1 matching over 7 bases. Germline V gene sequence: CDR1 SGHRS, CDR2 YFSETQ. The CDR3 consists of 17 residues. V dropped 5 bases and J dropped 3; count of bases not matched to a gene: 16. The CDR3 DNA is TGCGCCAGCAGGAGTACAGGTAGCGGACAGGAGGACACTGAAGCTTTCTTT. Amino acids: CASRSTGSGQEDTEAFF.

The chain couples TRBV19 to TRBJ2-1, with 16 positions matching TRBD2. Germline V gene sequence: CDR1 LNHDA, CDR2 SQIVND (reference sequence). The CDR3 runs 18 residues. With 0 bases clipped from V and 5 bases from J, the junction kept 4 bases outside the gene matches. The CDR3, as DNA: TGTGCCAGTAGTATAGACTGGGGACTAGCGGGAGGGAACAATGAGCAGTTCTTC. Translating gives CASSIDWGLAGGNNEQFF.

The count of this clone is one. The chain links TRBV7-2 to TRBJ2-5; 8 bases line up with TRBD1. Unmatched junction bases numbered 4, after V lost 4 bases and J lost 0 bases. Germline V gene sequence: CDR1 SGHTA, CDR2 FQGNSA. CDR3 length: 15 amino acids. The CDR3 here is CASSSNRGYQETQYF. The CDR3, as DNA: TGTGCCAGCAGCTCAAACAGGGGGTACCAAGAGACCCAGTACTTC.